Detailed here is one TCR beta chain. Its antigen is currently unknown. The record originates from a study of cytomegalovirus exposure and HLA in healthy donors. General study points: Most TCR sequences were uncommon, yet certain public TCRs appeared in many donors.

The primer mix had 60 Vbeta and 13 Jbeta primers. TCRdb's copy holds only in-frame clones and misses some; the assay was immunoSEQ multiplex PCR. The sample has some 100,000 clones, about 68% seen once. Germline loops: CDR1 SGHAT, CDR2 FQNNGV. V lost 5 bases and J 0 bases, leaving 7 bases between the germline ends. This CDR3 region has 13 residues. This receptor was obtained from a woman aged 45 to 65 in good health and CMV-seropositive. The chain employs TRBV11-2 and TRBJ1-1; D unresolved. The sequencing sample was made of PBMCs. The CDR3 loop is CASSPTVNTEAFF. The CDR3 DNA sequence: TGTGCCAGCAGCCCTACAGTGAACACTGAAGCTTTCTTT.